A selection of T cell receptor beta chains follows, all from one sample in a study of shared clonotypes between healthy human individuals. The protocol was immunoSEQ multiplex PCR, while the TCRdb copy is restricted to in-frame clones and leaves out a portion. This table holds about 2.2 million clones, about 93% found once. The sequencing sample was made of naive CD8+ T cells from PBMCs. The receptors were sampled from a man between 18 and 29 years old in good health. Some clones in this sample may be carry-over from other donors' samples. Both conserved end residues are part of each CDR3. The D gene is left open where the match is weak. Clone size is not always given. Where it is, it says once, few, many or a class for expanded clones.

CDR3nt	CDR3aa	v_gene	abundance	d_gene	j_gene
TGTGCCACCTCACAGGGCCGCTCGCCCCAGCATTTT	CATSQGRSPQHF	TRBV7-8	.	.	TRBJ1-5
TGCAGCGTTGGTTCTTGGACAGCCCACCCTTCCTATGGCTACACCTTC	CSVGSWTAHPSYGYTF	TRBV29-1	.	.	TRBJ1-2
TGTGCCACCAGCAGAGATCCCGCCGCTTTCAGAGGCAACGAGCAGTACTTC	CATSRDPAAFRGNEQYF	TRBV15	.	.	TRBJ2-7
TGTGCCAGCAGTTCTAGCGGGAGTTTCGCCGGGGAGCTGTTTTTT	CASSSSGSFAGELFF	TRBV27	.	TRBD2	TRBJ2-2
TGTGCCAGTAGTCCCAGTCGGCTAGGAGGAGTTCACGAGCAGTACTTC	CASSPSRLGGVHEQYF	TRBV19	.	.	TRBJ2-7
TGTGCCAGCAGCTTATACCCCGCCCGACGGGCCATGAACACTGAAGCTTTCTTT	CASSLYPARRAMNTEAFF	TRBV11-2	.	.	TRBJ1-1
TGTGCCAGCAGTGATTATAGCGGGAGCTACGAGCAGTACTTC	CASSDYSGSYEQYF	TRBV2	.	TRBD2	TRBJ2-7
TGCGCCAGCCGGGACAGATTACAAGAGACCCAGTACTTC	CASRDRLQETQYF	TRBV5-1	.	TRBD1	TRBJ2-5
TGTGCCAGCAGTCCTTTAGATAGCGGGAGTCAAGAGACCCAGTACTTC	CASSPLDSGSQETQYF	TRBV25-1	.	TRBD2	TRBJ2-5
TGTGCCAGTAGTATCAAGGGGAGCTCCTACGAGCAGTACTTC	CASSIKGSSYEQYF	TRBV19	once	.	TRBJ2-7
TGTGCCAGCAGTTTAACCCGGCAGACTGAAGCTTTCTTT	CASSLTRQTEAFF	TRBV27	.	.	TRBJ1-1
TGTGCCACTTTGGGAGAGCACTATGGCTACACCTTC	CATLGEHYGYTF	TRBV10-3	.	.	TRBJ1-2
TGTGCCAGCAGTTTACCTTTCTACACAGATACGCAGTATTTT	CASSLPFYTDTQYF	TRBV28	.	.	TRBJ2-3
TGTGCCAGCGGAGAGCGGGACCTGCCAGATACGCAGTATTTT	CASGERDLPDTQYF	TRBV2	.	TRBD2	TRBJ2-3
TGCAGCGCCCTAACAGGGAAGGATATATATACGCAGTATTTT	CSALTGKDIYTQYF	TRBV29-1	.	.	TRBJ2-3
TGTGCCAGCAGGGCAGGGTGGAGGTACGAGCAGTACTTC	CASRAGWRYEQYF	TRBV7-9	.	.	TRBJ2-7
TGTGCCAGCAGTGAAGTAGCAGCTAGGGGAGAGACCCAGTACTTC	CASSEVAARGETQYF	TRBV6-4	.	.	TRBJ2-5
TGTGCCAGCATGGGGGACAGGTACGAGCAGTACTTC	CASMGDRYEQYF	TRBV27	once	TRBD1	TRBJ2-7
TGTGCCAGTAGTATACCCGGGAGTTTTTCTAACTATGGCTACACCTTC	CASSIPGSFSNYGYTF	TRBV19	.	.	TRBJ1-2
TGTGCCAGCAGCCAATTGCCGAAAGACTACGAGCAGTACTTC	CASSQLPKDYEQYF	TRBV4-2	.	.	TRBJ2-7
TGTGCCAGCAGTACAGGGGAAGAGACCCAGTACTTC	CASSTGEETQYF	TRBV6-5	.	TRBD1	TRBJ2-5
TGCGCCAGCAGCCCACCGAGGACAGTATATGGCTACACCTTC	CASSPPRTVYGYTF	TRBV4-1	once	.	TRBJ1-2
TGCGCCAGCAGCGGGGGGAGTGAAGCTTTCTTT	CASSGGSEAFF	TRBV5-1	.	.	TRBJ1-1
TGTGCCAGCAGCCCCCAGTTGGGGGAATGGAATAGTTGGCAGTACTTC	CASSPQLGEWNSWQYF	TRBV7-9	.	.	TRBJ2-7
TGTGCCAGCAGTTTATCTACAGAAACCCTAGCTTTCTTT	CASSLSTETLAFF	TRBV27	.	.	TRBJ1-1
TGTGCCTGGAGTGTTGACAGGGGGCGGGAAAAACTGTTTTTT	CAWSVDRGREKLFF	TRBV30	.	TRBD1	TRBJ1-4
TGTGCCAGCAGTGAACTGACCCCGGCTTACGAGCAGTACTTC	CASSELTPAYEQYF	TRBV6-1	once	.	TRBJ2-7
TGTGCCACCTTAGAGAGGGAGAACACTGAAGCTTTCTTT	CATLERENTEAFF	TRBV28	.	.	TRBJ1-1
TGTGCCAGCAGCAAAGAGGGGGCAGCACTCAGCTCTGGGGCCAACGTCCTGACTTTC	CASSKEGAALSSGANVLTF	TRBV2	.	TRBD1	TRBJ2-6
TGCGCCAGCAGCTTGAGGGCAGTGGGATTCTCTGGAAACACCATATATTTT	CASSLRAVGFSGNTIYF	TRBV5-1	.	.	TRBJ1-3
TGTGCCAGCAGCTTAGTGGGTCGGAACACTGAAGCTTTCTTT	CASSLVGRNTEAFF	TRBV7-2	.	.	TRBJ1-1
TGTGCCAGCAGTTACTCGACGGCTGCCTCCTACAATGAGCAGTTCTTC	CASSYSTAASYNEQFF	TRBV6-5	.	.	TRBJ2-1
TGCGCCAGCAGCCAGGGTCGGACAGGGCGTAATGAAAAACTGTTTTTT	CASSQGRTGRNEKLFF	TRBV4-1	.	TRBD1	TRBJ1-4
TGTGCCAGCAGCCCACTTTTCTCTAGCGAGAGCTCCTACAATGAGCAGTTCTTC	CASSPLFSSESSYNEQFF	TRBV7-8	.	.	TRBJ2-1
TGTGCCAGCAGCTTAGGTTTTAGCGGGAGGCCCTCCTACGAGCAGTACTTC	CASSLGFSGRPSYEQYF	TRBV11-1	.	TRBD2	TRBJ2-7
TGCAGCGTTTCAAGGACAGGATTTATTGGCTTTAACACTGAAGCTTTCTTT	CSVSRTGFIGFNTEAFF	TRBV29-1	.	TRBD1	TRBJ1-1
TGTGCCAGCAGAGAGGGGACCCGGAGTGAAAAACTGTTTTTT	CASREGTRSEKLFF	TRBV2	.	.	TRBJ1-4
TGCGCCAGCAGCTTGGCTACAGGGGGTACAGATACGCAGTATTTT	CASSLATGGTDTQYF	TRBV5-1	.	TRBD1	TRBJ2-3
TGTGCCAGCAGTTCGGGGGACCGCCGTGAAGCTTTCTTT	CASSSGDRREAFF	TRBV6-6	.	.	TRBJ1-1
TGTGCCAGCAGCTTAGCCCCAATAACCACTGAAGCTTTCTTT	CASSLAPITTEAFF	TRBV11-2	.	.	TRBJ1-1
TGCGCCAGCAGCCAAGATGAGGCAGGCGAACATTACGAGCAGTACTTC	CASSQDEAGEHYEQYF	TRBV4-1	.	.	TRBJ2-7